The clone carrying this T cell receptor (beta chain) showed up many times. What it recognizes is unknown. The entry originates in a study of Graves' ophthalmopathy and Graves' hyperthyroidism. The sequenced template was RNA, covering the TCR beta CDR3 region. A first-round RT-PCR used HTBI primers, followed by a second-round multiplex PCR. One entry per CDR3 protein, called by TCRdb with MiXCR from the multiplex PCR reads. The table has 150,000 to 200,000 distinct CDR3 sequences, 39% seen once; the top ten hold about 8.2%. Someone took the PBMCs out of more than 8.5 ml of fresh peripheral blood. Study results and caveats: With approximately 88% sensitivity and around 81% specificity, a 13-signature model separated ophthalmopathy from stable hyperthyroidism. Blood also harbored most expanded thyroid clonotypes above 0.001 frequency.

Germline V CDR1 and CDR2: MDHEN, SYDVKM. The CDR3 consists of 12 residues. The V segment lost 10 bases and the J segment 3 bases; nucleotides outside the gene matches: 5. The source is a man aged 25 to 40 with Graves' ophthalmopathy. The chain carries TRBV28 and TRBJ1-1, with 7 bases lining up with TRBD1. The specimen sequenced was peripheral blood. The CDR3 bases are TGTGCCACCAAGACAGGGCACACTGAAGCTTTCTTT. Protein: CATKTGHTEAFF.